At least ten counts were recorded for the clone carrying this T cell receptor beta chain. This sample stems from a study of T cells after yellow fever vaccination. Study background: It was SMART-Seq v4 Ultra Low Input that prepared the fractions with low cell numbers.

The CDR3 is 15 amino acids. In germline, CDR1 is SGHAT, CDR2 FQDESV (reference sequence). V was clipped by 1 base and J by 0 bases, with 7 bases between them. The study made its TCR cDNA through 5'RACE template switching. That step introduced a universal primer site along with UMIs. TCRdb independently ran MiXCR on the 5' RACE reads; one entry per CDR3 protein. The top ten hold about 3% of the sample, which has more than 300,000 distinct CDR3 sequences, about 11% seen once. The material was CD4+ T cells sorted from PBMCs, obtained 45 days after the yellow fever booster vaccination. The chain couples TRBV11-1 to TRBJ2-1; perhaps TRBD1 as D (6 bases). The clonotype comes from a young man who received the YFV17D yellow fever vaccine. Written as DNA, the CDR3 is TGTGCCAGCAGCTTAGTAGGGGGCTCCTACAATGAGCAGTTCTTC. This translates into CASSLVGGSYNEQFF.